Listed below are T cell receptor beta chains from one sample, sequenced in a study of tumor and adjacent non-tumor tissue in lung cancer. TCRdb reprocessed the multiplex PCR reads via MiXCR and lists one record per CDR3 protein. The sample carries 200,000 to 250,000 distinct CDR3 sequences, about 76% recorded once. Sequenced input: lung tumor tissue. The receptors shown here come from a man in his sixties with non-small cell lung cancer. Both conserved end residues are part of each CDR3. A D gene is named only where the DNA matches it firmly. For some rows the clone size is stated as once, few or many, or as a class when expanded; others skip it.

d_call	j_call	v_call	clone_size	cdr3_nt	cdr3_aa
NA	TRBJ1-2	TRBV28	NA	TGTGCCAGCCGACCCCAGGGGCGCGGAGGCTACACCTTC	CASRPQGRGGYTF
TRBD2	TRBJ2-5	TRBV20-1	NA	TGCAGTGCCCGCCAGACTATAGCGGGAAGGCAAGAGACCCAGTACTTC	CSARQTIAGRQETQYF
NA	TRBJ2-1	TRBV11-2	NA	TGTGCCAGCGGCTTAGATTTCACATTCCATGAGCAGTTCTTC	CASGLDFTFHEQFF
NA	TRBJ2-5	TRBV6-2/TRBV6-3	once	TGTGCCATCAGTTGCAGTACGGGATTGGAGATCCAGTACTTC	CAISCSTGLEIQYF
NA	TRBJ1-1	TRBV2	few	TGTGCCAGCAGTGTCTGGGGTCACACTGAAGCTTTCTTT	CASSVWGHTEAFF
NA	TRBJ2-7	TRBV20-1	NA	TGCAGTGCTAGGGACCTAAACGAGCAGTATTTC	CSARDLNEQYF
TRBD2	TRBJ2-7	TRBV10-1	many	TGCGCCAGCAGTGCGGGACTAGCGGGCGAGCAGTACTTC	CASSAGLAGEQYF
TRBD2	TRBJ2-7	TRBV6-2/TRBV6-3	NA	TGTGCCAGCAGTCACACTATAATAGCCGGGACTAGCGATTCCTACGAGCAGTACTTC	CASSHTIIAGTSDSYEQYF
NA	TRBJ2-2	TRBV7-8	NA	TGTGCCGGCAGCTTAGGGGGGGCCAACACAGGGGAGCTGTTTTTT	CAGSLGGANTGELFF
TRBD1	TRBJ2-7	TRBV6-1	once	TGTGCCAGCAGACTACAGGGGGCGAACTACGAGCAGTACTTC	CASRLQGANYEQYF
NA	TRBJ2-7	TRBV4-2	NA	TGTGCCAGCAGCTACCAACCTACTCGTGTCTACGAGCAATACTTC	CASSYQPTRVYEQYF
NA	TRBJ1-6	TRBV11-2	NA	TGTGCCAGCAGCCACCCGGACAGTGAGACACACTTT	CASSHPDSETHF
NA	TRBJ1-2	TRBV29-1	NA	TGCAGCATTGACAGTGACAGGAGTACAGGCTACACCTTC	CSIDSDRSTGYTF
NA	TRBJ2-3	TRBV6-6	NA	TGTGCCAGCAGTGTCGGCGGGAAGGGAGATACGCAGTATTTT	CASSVGGKGDTQYF
TRBD2	TRBJ2-1	TRBV6-1	NA	TGTGCCACCCGACCCCCGGGACTATGTAAGGATGAGCAGTTTTTC	CATRPPGLCKDEQFF
NA	TRBJ2-1	TRBV5-1	NA	TGCGCCAGCTGCTTGGGGCTAGGGGACTTCAGCTCTTACAATGAGCAGTTCTTC	CASCLGLGDFSSYNEQFF
NA	TRBJ2-1	TRBV7-8	NA	TGTGCCAGCAGCTTAGGGGCGGGACACCACATTGAGCAGTTCTTC	CASSLGAGHHIEQFF
NA	TRBJ2-3	TRBV6-6	NA	TGTGCCAGCAGCCGAACGGGACATACAATCACAGATATGCAGTATTTT	CASSRTGHTITDMQYF
NA	TRBJ2-2	TRBV11-2	NA	TGTGCCAGCAGCTTAGAAGCCAACGGGGACCTGTTTTTT	CASSLEANGDLFF
NA	TRBJ2-1	TRBV10-1	NA	TGCGCCAGCAGTGAGCTTTCAGGGGAGCGGAATAAGCAGTTCTTC	CASSELSGERNKQFF
NA	TRBJ1-1	TRBV11-2	NA	TGTGCCAGCAGCCTAAGTGGGGGCGCAGGCACTGAAGCTTTCTTT	CASSLSGGAGTEAFF
NA	TRBJ1-1	TRBV29-1	few	TGCAGCGCCCAGGACCCGCCAGTAAACACTGAAGCTTTCTTT	CSAQDPPVNTEAFF
NA	TRBJ2-1	TRBV12-3/TRBV12-4	many	TGTGCCAGCAGTTATACCCCCGACAATGAGCAGTTCTTC	CASSYTPDNEQFF